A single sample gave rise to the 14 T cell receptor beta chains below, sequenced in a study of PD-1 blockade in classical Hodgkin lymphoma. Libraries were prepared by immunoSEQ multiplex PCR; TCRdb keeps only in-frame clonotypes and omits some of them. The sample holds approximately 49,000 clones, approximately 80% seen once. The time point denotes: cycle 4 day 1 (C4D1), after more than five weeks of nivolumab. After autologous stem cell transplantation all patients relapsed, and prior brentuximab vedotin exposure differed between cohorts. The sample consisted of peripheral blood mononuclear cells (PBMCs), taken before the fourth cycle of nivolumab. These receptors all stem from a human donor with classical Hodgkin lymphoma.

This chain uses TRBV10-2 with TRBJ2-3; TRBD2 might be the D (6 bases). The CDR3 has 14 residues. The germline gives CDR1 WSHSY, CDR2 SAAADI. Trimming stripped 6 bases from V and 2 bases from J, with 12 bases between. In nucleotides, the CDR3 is TGCGCCAGCAGCAGGCGGGAAATCACAGATACGCAGTATTTT. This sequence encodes CASSRREITDTQYF.

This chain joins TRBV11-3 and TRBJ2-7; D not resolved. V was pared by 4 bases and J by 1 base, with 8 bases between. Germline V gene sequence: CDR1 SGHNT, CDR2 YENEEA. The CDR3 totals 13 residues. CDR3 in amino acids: CASSSRPSYEQYF. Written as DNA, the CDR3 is TGTGCCAGCAGCTCACGCCCGTCCTACGAGCAGTACTTC.

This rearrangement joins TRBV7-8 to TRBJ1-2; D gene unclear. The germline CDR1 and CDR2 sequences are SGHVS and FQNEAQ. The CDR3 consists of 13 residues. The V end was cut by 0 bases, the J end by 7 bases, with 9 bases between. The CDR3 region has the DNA TGTGCCAGCAGCTTAGCGGGTAGGGCTGGCTACACCTTC. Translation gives CASSLAGRAGYTF.

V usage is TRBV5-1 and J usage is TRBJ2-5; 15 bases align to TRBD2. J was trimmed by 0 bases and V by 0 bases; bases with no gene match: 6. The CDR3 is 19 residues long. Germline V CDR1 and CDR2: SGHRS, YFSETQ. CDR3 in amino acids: CASSLARGLAGGHQETQYF. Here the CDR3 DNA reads TGCGCCAGCAGCTTGGCCAGGGGACTAGCGGGAGGACACCAAGAGACCCAGTACTTC.

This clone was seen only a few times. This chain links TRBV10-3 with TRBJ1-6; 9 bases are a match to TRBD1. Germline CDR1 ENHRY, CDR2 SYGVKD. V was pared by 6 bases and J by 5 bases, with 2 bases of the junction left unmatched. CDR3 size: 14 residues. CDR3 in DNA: TGTGCCATCAGCCGGGACAGGGATAATTCACCCCTCCACTTT. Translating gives CAISRDRDNSPLHF.

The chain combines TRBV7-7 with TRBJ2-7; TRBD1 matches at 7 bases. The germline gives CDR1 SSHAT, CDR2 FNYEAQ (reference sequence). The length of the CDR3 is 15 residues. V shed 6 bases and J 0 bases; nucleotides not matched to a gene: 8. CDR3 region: CASSFRQGSSYEQYF. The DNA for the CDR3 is TGTGCCAGCAGTTTCCGACAGGGTAGCTCCTACGAGCAGTACTTC.

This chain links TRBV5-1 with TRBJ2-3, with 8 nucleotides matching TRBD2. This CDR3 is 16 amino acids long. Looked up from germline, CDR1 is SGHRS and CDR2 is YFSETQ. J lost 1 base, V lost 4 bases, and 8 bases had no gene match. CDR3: CASSPAPGLGTDTQYF. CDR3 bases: TGCGCCAGCAGCCCCGCCCCGGGACTAGGCACAGATACGCAGTATTTT.

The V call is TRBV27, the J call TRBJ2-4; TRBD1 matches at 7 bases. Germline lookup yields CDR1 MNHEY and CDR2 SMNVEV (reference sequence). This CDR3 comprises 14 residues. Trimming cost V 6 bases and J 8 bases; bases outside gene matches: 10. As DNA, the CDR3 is TGTGCCAGCAGGGCTTCAGGGGGTTGGGACATTCAGTACTTC. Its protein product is CASRASGGWDIQYF.

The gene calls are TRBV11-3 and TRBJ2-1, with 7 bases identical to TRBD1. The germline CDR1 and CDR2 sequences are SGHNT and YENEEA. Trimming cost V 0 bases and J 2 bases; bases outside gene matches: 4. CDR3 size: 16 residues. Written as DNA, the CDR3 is TGTGCCAGCAGCTTAGATGCAGGGGGAGCCTACAATGAGCAGTTCTTC. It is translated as CASSLDAGGAYNEQFF.

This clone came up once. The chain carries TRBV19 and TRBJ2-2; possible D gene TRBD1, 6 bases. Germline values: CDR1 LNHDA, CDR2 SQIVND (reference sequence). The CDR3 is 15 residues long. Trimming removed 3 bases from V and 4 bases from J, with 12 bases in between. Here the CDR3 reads CASSIWNRATGELFF. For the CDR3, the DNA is TGTGCCAGTAGTATTTGGAACAGGGCCACCGGGGAGCTGTTTTTT. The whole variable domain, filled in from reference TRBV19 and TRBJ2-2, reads DGGITQSPKYLFRKEGQNVTLSCEQNLNHDAMYWYRQDPGQGLRLIYYSQIVNDFQKGDIAEGYSVSREKKESFPLTVTSAQKNPTAFYLCASSIWNRATGELFFGEGSRLTVL.

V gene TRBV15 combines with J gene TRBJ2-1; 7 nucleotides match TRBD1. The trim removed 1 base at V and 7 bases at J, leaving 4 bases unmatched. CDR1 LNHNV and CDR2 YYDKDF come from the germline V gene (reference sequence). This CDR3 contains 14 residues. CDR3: CATSRGQGENEQFF. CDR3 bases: TGTGCCACCAGCAGAGGACAGGGCGAGAATGAGCAGTTCTTC. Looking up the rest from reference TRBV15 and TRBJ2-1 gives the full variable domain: DAMVIQNPRYQVTQFGKPVTLSCSQTLNHNVMYWYQQKSSQAPKLLFHYYDKDFNNEADTPDNFQSRRPNTSFCFLDIRSPGLGDTAMYLCATSRGQGENEQFFGPGTRLTVL.

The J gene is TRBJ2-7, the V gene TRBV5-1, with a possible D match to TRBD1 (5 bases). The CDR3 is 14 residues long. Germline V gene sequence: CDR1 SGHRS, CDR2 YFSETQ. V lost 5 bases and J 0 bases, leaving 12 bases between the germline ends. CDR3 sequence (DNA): TGCGCCAGCAGGGACACGAGTTCCTCCTACGAGCAGTACTTC. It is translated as CASRDTSSSYEQYF.

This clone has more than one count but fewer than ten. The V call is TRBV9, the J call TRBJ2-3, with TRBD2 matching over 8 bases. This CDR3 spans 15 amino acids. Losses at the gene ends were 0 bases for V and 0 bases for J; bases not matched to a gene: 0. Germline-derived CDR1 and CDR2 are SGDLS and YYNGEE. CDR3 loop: CASSVASGSTDTQYF. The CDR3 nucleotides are TGTGCCAGCAGCGTAGCTAGCGGGAGCACAGATACGCAGTATTTT.

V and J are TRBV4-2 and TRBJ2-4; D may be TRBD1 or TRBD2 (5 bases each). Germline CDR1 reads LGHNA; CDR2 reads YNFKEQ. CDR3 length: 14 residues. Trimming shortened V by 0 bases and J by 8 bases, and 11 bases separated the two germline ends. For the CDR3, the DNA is TGTGCCAGCAGCCAAGATCTTGGGGGTGACATTCAGTACTTC. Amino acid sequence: CASSQDLGGDIQYF.